This TCR beta chain was identified in a study of T-cell memory formation after mild COVID-19. This CDR3 region has 16 residues. V was clipped by 5 bases and J by 1 base; unmatched bases: 7. Germline CDR1 reads SGHVS; CDR2 reads FNYEAQ. Constant-segment-primed 5'RACE gave TCR alpha and TCR beta cDNA libraries with sample barcodes and UMIs. MiXCR was run by TCRdb on the 5' RACE reads, yielding one entry per CDR3 protein. The sample consists of roughly 600,000 distinct CDR3 sequences, about a sixth of them appearing once. There are many counts of this clonotype. V and J are TRBV7-6 and TRBJ2-2; 7 bases are a match to TRBD1. Sample: PBMCs or a T cell subset sorted from them (not recorded which). This TCR was recovered from an adult woman who had mild COVID-19 (a few samples of this study predate the infection). Cell type and time point are not known. The CDR3 DNA follows: TGTGCCAGCAGCCCTGGCCGGGACAGGAACACCGGGGAGCTGTTTTTT. This translates into CASSPGRDRNTGELFF. The full variable domain, rest sourced from reference TRBV7-6 and TRBJ2-2, is GAGVSQSPRYKVTKRGQDVALRCDPISGHVSLYWYRQALGQGPEFLTYFNYEAQQDKSGLPNDRFSAERPEGSISTLTIQRTEQRDSAMYRCASSPGRDRNTGELFFGEGSRLTVL.